This T cell receptor beta chain was observed in a study of blood T cell repertoires in COVID-19. In the study overall: Material from acute and convalescent COVID-19 was sourced from the United States, Italy and Spain.

The CDR3 totals 15 residues. From germline, CDR1 is SQVTM and CDR2 ANQGSEA. The V gene end was trimmed by 5 bases and the J gene end by 8 bases; junction bases not matched to a gene: 10. Assay: immunoSEQ multiplex PCR; the TCRdb copy retains only in-frame clones and omits some. The table shows about 360,000 clones, with 85% to 90% occurring only once. Sequencing input: peripheral blood. This TCR was sampled from a human donor in a cohort sampled during active COVID-19. The rearrangement uses TRBV29-1 and TRBJ2-3; TRBD2 matches at 13 bases. CDR3 bases: TGCAGCGTTACTGGACTAGCGGGAGCCCGGGGTACGCAGTATTTT. Its translation is CSVTGLAGARGTQYF.